Sequencing of this T cell receptor (beta chain) was carried out in a study of CD8+ T cells in alopecia areata. Regarding the study as a whole: Sequences from scalp samples also cover resident alphabeta T cells of normal skin. Greater clonality was observed in lesional scalp samples, especially alopecia totalis/universalis, versus normal scalp.

This CDR3 has 15 amino acids. Per the germline V gene, CDR1 is GTSNPN and CDR2 is SVGIG (reference sequence). V lost 1 base to trimming and J lost 0 bases, with 12 bases between them. Remarks on this clone: Its antigen is currently unknown.

In each case, RNA was isolated and then reverse transcribed into cDNA as the sequencing template. Sequencing was performed with immunoSEQ multiplex PCR; in TCRdb, only in-frame clones are kept and a portion is missing. Of 80,000 to 100,000 clones listed, roughly 47% are singletons. The origin of this receptor is a human donor with alopecia areata. Material: CD4+ T cells sorted from blood. The J gene is TRBJ1-2, the V gene TRBV30, with unresolved D. The CDR3 sequence is CAWSDGKQSNYGYTF. CDR3 in DNA: TGTGCCTGGAGTGACGGGAAACAATCTAACTATGGCTACACCTTC.